These T cell receptor beta chains were read from a single sample in a study of CD8+ T cells in alopecia areata. TCRdb keeps only in-frame clones here, not all; method: immunoSEQ multiplex PCR. The sample has fewer than 40,000 clones, approximately 54% seen once. The sequenced material came from CD4+ Tregs sorted from blood. The receptors here all came from a human donor with alopecia areata. CDR3s include the opening cysteine and the closing phenylalanine or tryptophan. The D gene is left open where the match is weak. Clone size, where shown, is once, few, many, or a class for clones that have expanded.

>TRBD1|TRBJ2-7|TRBV7-9|NA
TGTGCCAGCAGCTTAGGGGCAACAAGGGACAGGGGGCCGTACGAGCAGTACTTC
CASSLGATRDRGPYEQYF
>NA|TRBJ2-1|TRBV4-1|medium-sized
TGCGCCAGCGGAGTGGGGAGGCTCCCAAAGGACAATGAGCAGTTCTTC
CASGVGRLPKDNEQFF
>NA|TRBJ2-7|TRBV15|NA
TGTGCCACCAGCAGAGATCCAGGGGTGGCCTACGAGCAGTACTTC
CATSRDPGVAYEQYF
>NA|TRBJ1-4|TRBV4-3|few
TGCGCCAGCAGCCACCCGGGGGTGGGGACTGAAAAACTGTTTTTT
CASSHPGVGTEKLFF
>NA|TRBJ2-5|TRBV5-1|NA
TGCGCCAGCAGCTTGGCTTTTGGAGGGGAAGAGACCCAGTACTTC
CASSLAFGGEETQYF
>TRBD2|TRBJ2-3|TRBV29-1|few
TGCAGCGTTGGCCCAGCTAGCGGGAGGGCTCTTGTTCAGTATTTT
CSVGPASGRALVQYF
>NA|TRBJ2-7|TRBV20-1|NA
TGCAGTGCTAGACAGGGCTACGAGCAGTACTTC
CSARQGYEQYF
>NA|TRBJ1-2|TRBV7-9|NA
TGTGCCAGCAGCCGAGCTTACTATACAGGGAACTATGGCTACACCTTC
CASSRAYYTGNYGYTF
>NA|TRBJ2-4|TRBV5-1|NA
TGCGCCAGCAGCTTGGTGACAGGCCAGAACATTCAGTACTTC
CASSLVTGQNIQYF
>TRBD2|TRBJ2-7|TRBV5-6|NA
TGTGCCAGCAGCTTCTACGGGAGGGGGAGCTCCTACGAGCAGTACTTC
CASSFYGRGSSYEQYF
>TRBD1|TRBJ2-2|TRBV2|NA
TGTGCCAGCAGTGATTACAGGGGGGACGGGGAGCTGTTTTTT
CASSDYRGDGELFF
>NA|TRBJ2-1|TRBV7-2|NA
TGTGCCAGCAGCACCCTCACAGGCAATGAGCAGTTCTTC
CASSTLTGNEQFF
>NA|TRBJ1-1|TRBV7-9|NA
TGTGCCAGCAGCTTTTGGGGGAATACCGCGGCCACTGAAGCTTTCTTT
CASSFWGNTAATEAFF
>TRBD2|TRBJ2-1|TRBV15|NA
TGTGCCACCAGAGAACGGGGGGCCTACAATGAGCAGTTCTTC
CATRERGAYNEQFF
>NA|TRBJ2-3|TRBV10-1|NA
TGCGCCAGCAGTGAGTCGGAAGGTACGCAGTATTTT
CASSESEGTQYF
>NA|TRBJ2-1|TRBV25-1|once
TGTGCCAGTCAGACAGGGGGACTAGTGCCCAATGAGCAGTTCTTC
CASQTGGLVPNEQFF
>NA|TRBJ1-1|TRBV25-1|NA
TGTGCCAGCAGTTTTTCCGGAAGAACAGGTGAAGCTTTCTTT
CASSFSGRTGEAFF
>NA|TRBJ1-6|TRBV5-1|NA
TGCGCCAGCAGCCCGGGGCAGGGACACTCACCCCTCCACTTT
CASSPGQGHSPLHF
>NA|TRBJ1-1|TRBV6-5|NA
TGTGCCAGCAGTTCCCAGACAAGACAAAACACTGAAGCTTTCTTT
CASSSQTRQNTEAFF
>NA|TRBJ1-3|TRBV18|few
TGTGCCAGCTCACCGCGCGTCGAATTGTCGAACACCATATATTTT
CASSPRVELSNTIYF
>NA|TRBJ1-1|TRBV4-1|NA
TGCGCCAGCAGCCATCGAGGGGGGGCGCGGGACACTGAAGCTTTCTTT
CASSHRGGARDTEAFF
>NA|TRBJ2-6|TRBV10-2|few
TGCGCCAGCAGTGGGGGGGCCGGGGCCAACGTCCTGACTTTC
CASSGGAGANVLTF
>NA|TRBJ1-4|TRBV27|NA
TGTGCCGTTCGCGGGGGGGCAACTAATGAAAAACTGTTTTTT
CAVRGGATNEKLFF
>NA|TRBJ2-7|TRBV4-2|NA
TGTGCCAGCAGCCGAGTTTCGCGGGGTCCCTCCTACGAGCAGTACTTC
CASSRVSRGPSYEQYF
>NA|TRBJ1-2|TRBV19|NA
TGTGCCAGTAGTACAAGTAGAACCACTTATGGCTACACCTTC
CASSTSRTTYGYTF
>TRBD1|TRBJ1-1|TRBV25-1|NA
TGTGCCAGCAGTGAATGGACAGGCGACCAGGGGGCTGAAGCTTTCTTT
CASSEWTGDQGAEAFF
>NA|TRBJ2-5|TRBV6-5|NA
TGTGCCACCCAGAGAGAAGAGACCCAGTACTTC
CATQREETQYF
>NA|TRBJ1-6|TRBV7-8|NA
TGTGCCAGCAGCTTAGGGACAGAGGGTTATAATTCACCCCTCCACTTT
CASSLGTEGYNSPLHF
>NA|TRBJ2-3|TRBV5-1|few
TGCGCCAGCAGCTTCGGACAGACAGATACGCAGTATTTT
CASSFGQTDTQYF
>TRBD1|TRBJ1-2|TRBV19|NA
TGTGCCAGTAGTTACGGGGACAGACTTCCAAACTATGGCTACACCTTC
CASSYGDRLPNYGYTF
>NA|TRBJ2-7|TRBV18|NA
TGTGCCAGCTCATCCTCCTACGAGCAGTACTTC
CASSSSYEQYF
>NA|TRBJ2-3|TRBV29-1|few
TGCAGCGTTGAAACAAGGGGGGAGCCTCTGGCGGCAGATACGCAGTATTTT
CSVETRGEPLAADTQYF
>TRBD1|TRBJ1-2|TRBV15|NA
TGTGCCACCAGGAGGACAGGGGGCCACTATGGCTACACCTTC
CATRRTGGHYGYTF
>NA|TRBJ2-7|TRBV5-1|once
TGCGCCAGCAGCTGGAAAGATCAGGGGGGCTACGAGCAGTACTTC
CASSWKDQGGYEQYF
>TRBD2|TRBJ2-2|TRBV29-1|NA
TGCAGCGTTGTGGCAGGGCTAGCGGGAGGTGCCAGGGAGCTGTTTTTT
CSVVAGLAGGARELFF
>NA|TRBJ2-4|TRBV7-3|NA
TGTGCCAGCAGCCTCGGGCCCGGGAGAGGGGACATTCAGTACTTC
CASSLGPGRGDIQYF
>TRBD1|TRBJ1-1|TRBV6-6|NA
TGTGCCAGCAGTTACTCCCCAGGGGGCACAGAAGCTTTCTTT
CASSYSPGGTEAFF
>NA|TRBJ1-2|TRBV29-1|few
TGCAGCGTTGTCGCCTTTTATGGCTACACCTTC
CSVVAFYGYTF
>NA|TRBJ2-2|TRBV13|NA
TGTGCCACCCGGAGATGGGGTTCGAACACCGGGGAGCTGTTTTTT
CATRRWGSNTGELFF
>NA|TRBJ2-2|TRBV9|once
TGTGCCAGCAGCGTTGTAGCCAACACCGGGGAGCTGTTTTTT
CASSVVANTGELFF
>NA|TRBJ2-1|TRBV14|NA
TGTGCCAGCAGCCAAGTCGTTCGGGGTTACAATGAGCAGTTCTTC
CASSQVVRGYNEQFF
>NA|TRBJ1-2|TRBV27|NA
TGTGCCAGCAGTCCTTCAGGGGTACTAGGCTATGGCTACACCTTC
CASSPSGVLGYGYTF
>NA|TRBJ2-7|TRBV7-2|few
TGTGCCAGCAGCTTATCACAATTTTCCTACGAGCAGTACTTC
CASSLSQFSYEQYF
>NA|TRBJ2-7|TRBV5-1|NA
TGCGCCAGCAGATACAATAGCCTGCCCTCCTACGAGCAGTACTTC
CASRYNSLPSYEQYF
>TRBD2|TRBJ2-1|TRBV5-4|few
TGTGCCAGCAGCCGGGGACTAGTGGTGGTTGGTGAGCAGTTCTTC
CASSRGLVVVGEQFF
>NA|TRBJ2-2|TRBV11-2|NA
TGTGCCAGCAGCTTCGGCTCCAACACCGGGGAGCTGTTTTTT
CASSFGSNTGELFF
>NA|TRBJ1-1|TRBV5-1|NA
TGCGCCAGCAGCGCAACCGGACGGACTGAAGCTTTCTTT
CASSATGRTEAFF
>NA|TRBJ2-7|TRBV7-2|few
TGTGCCAGCAGCTCCGGACTATTCCACTACTTC
CASSSGLFHYF
>TRBD1|TRBJ1-2|TRBV4-1|NA
TGCGCCAGCAGCCAAGACCCGGACAGGGAAGGTCCCTATGGCTACACCTTC
CASSQDPDREGPYGYTF